Listed here are 2 T cell receptor beta chains from one sample, sequenced in a study of shared clonotypes between healthy human individuals. Generated by immunoSEQ multiplex PCR, the TCRdb table keeps only in-frame clones and is missing some. The sample records more than 1 million clones, 75% to 80% being singletons. The sequencing input was memory CD4+ T cells from PBMCs. This sample's subset: CD45RA-negative fraction. The receptors derive from a man between 18 and 35 years old in good health. Some clones in this sample may be carry-over from other donors' samples.

As regards this clone: This sample includes further DNA sequences coding for the same CDR3. The rearrangement links TRBV4-2 to TRBJ2-7, with TRBD2 as a possible D gene (5 bases). V was shortened by 0 bases and J by 6 bases, with 9 bases between the two germline ends. CDR3 length: 13 residues. Germline loops: CDR1 LGHNA, CDR2 YNFKEQ. CDR3 DNA: TGTGCCAGCAGCCAAGATCGGGGTCGCGAGCAGTACTTC. It specifies CASSQDRGREQYF.

This clone has more than one count but fewer than ten. V and J are TRBV14 and TRBJ1-1, with D unclear. Germline V gene sequence: CDR1 SGHDN, CDR2 FVKESK. The CDR3 is made up of 14 amino acids. V lost 0 bases and J 4 bases, leaving 9 bases between the germline ends. Written as DNA, the CDR3 is TGTGCCAGCAGCCAAGAGATTGGGAGCACTGAAGCTTTCTTT. Protein: CASSQEIGSTEAFF.